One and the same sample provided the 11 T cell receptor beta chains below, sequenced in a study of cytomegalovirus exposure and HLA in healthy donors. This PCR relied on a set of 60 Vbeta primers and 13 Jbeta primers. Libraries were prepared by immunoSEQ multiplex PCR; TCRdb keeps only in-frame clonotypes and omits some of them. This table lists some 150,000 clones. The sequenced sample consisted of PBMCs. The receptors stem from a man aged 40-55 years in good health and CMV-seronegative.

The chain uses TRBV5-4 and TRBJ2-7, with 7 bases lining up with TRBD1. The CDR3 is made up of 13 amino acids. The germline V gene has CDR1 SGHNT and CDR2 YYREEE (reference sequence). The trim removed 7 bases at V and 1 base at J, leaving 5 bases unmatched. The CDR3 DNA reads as TGTGCCAGCGGTGCGGACAGGTCCTACGAGCAGTACTTC. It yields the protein CASGADRSYEQYF.

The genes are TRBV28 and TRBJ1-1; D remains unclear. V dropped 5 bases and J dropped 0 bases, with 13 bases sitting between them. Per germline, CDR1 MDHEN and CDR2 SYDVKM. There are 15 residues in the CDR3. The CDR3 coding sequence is TGTGCCAGCAGTCCCCGGACTTTTGTGAACACTGAAGCTTTCTTT. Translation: CASSPRTFVNTEAFF.

CDR3 in amino acids: CASSFFRQGQAKNIQYF. The DNA of the CDR3 is TGTGCCAGCAGTTTTTTTAGGCAGGGACAAGCCAAAAACATTCAGTACTTC. This chain links TRBV28 with TRBJ2-4; perhaps TRBD1 as D (6 bases). Germline CDR1 reads MDHEN; CDR2 reads SYDVKM. Trimming shortened V by 3 bases and J by 0 bases, and 15 bases separated the two germline ends. The CDR3 loop spans 17 amino acids.

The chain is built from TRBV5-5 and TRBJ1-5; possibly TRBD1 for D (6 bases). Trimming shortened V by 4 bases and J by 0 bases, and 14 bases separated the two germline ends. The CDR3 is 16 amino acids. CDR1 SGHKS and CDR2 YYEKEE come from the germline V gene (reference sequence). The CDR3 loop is CASSRYGGHSNQPQHF. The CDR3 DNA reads TGTGCCAGCAGCCGTTATGGGGGCCATAGCAATCAGCCCCAGCATTTT. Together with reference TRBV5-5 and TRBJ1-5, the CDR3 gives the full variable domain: DAGVTQSPTHLIKTRGQQVTLRCSPISGHKSVSWYQQVLGQGPQFIFQYYEKEERGRGNFPDRFSARQFPNYSSELNVNALLLGDSALYLCASSRYGGHSNQPQHFGDGTRLSIL.

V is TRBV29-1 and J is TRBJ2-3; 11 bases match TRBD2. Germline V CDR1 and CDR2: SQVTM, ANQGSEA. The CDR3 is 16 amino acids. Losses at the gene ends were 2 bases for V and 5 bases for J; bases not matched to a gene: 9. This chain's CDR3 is CSVEPVPSGGRDTQYF. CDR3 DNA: TGCAGCGTTGAACCCGTCCCTAGCGGGGGGAGAGATACGCAGTATTTT.

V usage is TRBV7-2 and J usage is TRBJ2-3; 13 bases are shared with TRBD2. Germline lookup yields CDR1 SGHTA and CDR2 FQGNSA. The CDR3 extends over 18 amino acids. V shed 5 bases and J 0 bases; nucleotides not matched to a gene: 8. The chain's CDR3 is CASSQRLAGGLSTDTQYF. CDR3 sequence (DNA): TGTGCCAGCAGCCAAAGACTAGCGGGGGGCCTTAGCACAGATACGCAGTATTTT.

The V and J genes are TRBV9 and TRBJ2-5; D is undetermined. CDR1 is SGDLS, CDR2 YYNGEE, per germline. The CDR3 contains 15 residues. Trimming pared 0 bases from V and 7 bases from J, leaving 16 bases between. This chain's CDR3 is CASSVGAVESRTQYF. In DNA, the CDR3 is TGTGCCAGCAGCGTAGGTGCGGTAGAATCAAGGACCCAGTACTTC.

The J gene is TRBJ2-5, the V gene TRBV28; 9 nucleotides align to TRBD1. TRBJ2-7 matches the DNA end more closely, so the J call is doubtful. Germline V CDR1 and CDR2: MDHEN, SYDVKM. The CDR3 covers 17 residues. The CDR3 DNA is TGTGCCAGCAGCTCTCCCGGGACAGGGCCCTATTCCTACGAGCAGTACTTC. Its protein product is CASSSPGTGPYSYEQYF.

CDR3 loop: CATSSGLRQYLQETQYF. The CDR3 bases are TGTGCCACCAGCAGCGGACTACGACAGTACCTACAAGAGACCCAGTACTTC. The chain carries TRBV15 and TRBJ2-5; D is possibly TRBD2 (6 bases). Germline V lookup: CDR1 LNHNV, CDR2 YYDKDF (reference sequence). V was clipped by 3 bases and J by 2 bases, with 19 bases between them. This CDR3 region has 17 residues.

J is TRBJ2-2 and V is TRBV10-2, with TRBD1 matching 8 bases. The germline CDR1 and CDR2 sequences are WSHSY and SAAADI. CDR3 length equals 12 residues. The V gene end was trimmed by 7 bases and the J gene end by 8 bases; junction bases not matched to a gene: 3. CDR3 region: CASTDRVGELFF. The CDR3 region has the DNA TGCGCCAGCACGGACAGGGTGGGGGAGCTGTTTTTT.

The CDR3 reads CASSQDSRTGEQYF. The CDR3 region has the DNA TGTGCCAGCAGCCAAGATTCGAGGACAGGGGAGCAGTACTTC. This sequence joins TRBV4-2 and TRBJ2-7; the match to TRBD1 covers 8 bases. V lost 0 bases, J lost 7 bases, and 5 bases stayed unmatched. Looked up from germline, CDR1 is LGHNA and CDR2 is YNFKEQ. The CDR3 contains 14 residues.